Below, 18 T cell receptor beta chains from the same sample are listed, as sequenced in a study of T-cell reconstitution after alpha-beta-depleted transplantation in children. The library targeted TCRbeta and was prepared with unique molecular identifiers. Using its own MiXCR run on the PCR reads, TCRdb lists one record per CDR3 protein. The table lists approximately 230,000 distinct CDR3 sequences, roughly 23% of them singletons. Sample: PBMCs, taken before TCRalphabeta/CD19-depleted stem cell transplant. All receptors come from a girl aged 2 to 10 with Fanconi anemia, due to receive a stem cell transplant.

The V call is TRBV27, the J call TRBJ2-1; TRBD1 matches 8 bases. The CDR3 is 17 amino acids. The V gene's germline CDR1 is MNHEY and CDR2 SMNVEV (reference sequence). The J segment lost 3 bases and the V segment lost 4 bases, leaving 11 bases of the junction unmatched. The chain's CDR3 is CASSSSGTGLFYNEQFF. The CDR3, as DNA: TGTGCCAGCAGTTCTTCAGGGACAGGTTTATTCTACAATGAGCAGTTCTTC.

This clonotype has more than one count but fewer than ten. This chain connects TRBV29-1 to TRBJ2-7; 12 positions agree with TRBD2. Germline loops: CDR1 SQVTM, CDR2 ANQGSEA. Losses at the gene ends were 5 bases for V and 2 bases for J; bases not matched to a gene: 4. This CDR3 comprises 14 residues. CDR3 residues: CSVRTSGRTYEQYF. The CDR3 DNA reads TGCAGCGTTCGCACTAGCGGGAGGACCTACGAGCAGTACTTC.

There are a few counts of this clonotype. The chain joins TRBV27 to TRBJ2-7, with 8 bases matching TRBD1. V trimming: 8 bases; J trimming: 6 bases; junction bases outside the gene matches: 12. CDR1 and CDR2 from the germline V gene are MNHEY and SMNVEV (reference sequence). The CDR3 extends over 14 amino acids. CDR3 DNA: TGTGCCAGCGCAGGGGGCTACGGACTGCCCGAGCAGTACTTC. This encodes CASAGGYGLPEQYF.

V usage is TRBV9 and J usage is TRBJ2-1; 8 bases line up with TRBD2. The CDR3 covers 15 residues. V lost 0 bases to trimming and J lost 9 bases; unmatched junction nucleotides: 8. Germline lookup yields CDR1 SGDLS and CDR2 YYNGEE. In nucleotides, the CDR3 is TGTGCCAGCAGCGTAGGATGGGGACTAGGCGGTGAGCAGTTCTTC. It is translated as CASSVGWGLGGEQFF.

This sequence joins TRBV11-3 and TRBJ2-6; 7 nucleotides agree with TRBD1. The germline V gene has CDR1 SGHNT and CDR2 YENEEA. Losses at the gene ends were 1 base for V and 0 bases for J; bases not matched to a gene: 18. This CDR3 is 22 amino acids long. CDR3 DNA: TGTGCCAGCAGCTTAGTAGCCCCGGGACAGTCAATTTTGAGCTCTGGGGCCAACGTCCTGACTTTC. This encodes CASSLVAPGQSILSSGANVLTF.

This clonotype has ten or more counts. CDR3 sequence (DNA): TGCGCCAGCAGCTTGCAGTCCCTATACGAGCAGTACTTC. It yields the protein CASSLQSLYEQYF. V usage is TRBV5-1 and J usage is TRBJ2-7; D gene ambiguous. The CDR3 length is 13 residues. The V gene lost 1 base and the J gene lost 4 bases, with 9 bases spanning the gap. The germline V gene has CDR1 SGHRS and CDR2 YFSETQ.

The chain recombines TRBV7-3 with TRBJ2-2; TRBD2 is a possible D gene (5 bases). Germline V gene sequence: CDR1 SGHTA, CDR2 FQGTGA. The CDR3 length is 16 residues. V lost 1 base and J lost 6, with 15 bases in between. The CDR3 is CASSLNARPGAGELFF. The DNA of the CDR3 is TGTGCCAGCAGCTTAAATGCGAGACCCGGGGCCGGGGAGCTGTTTTTT. The full variable domain, completed using reference TRBV7-3 and TRBJ2-2, is GAGVSQTPSNKVTEKGKYVELRCDPISGHTALYWYRQSLGQGPEFLIYFQGTGAADDSGLPNDRFFAVRPEGSVSTLKIQRTERGDSAVYLCASSLNARPGAGELFFGEGSRLTVL.

The chain couples TRBV28 to TRBJ1-2; D is unresolved. This CDR3 has 11 residues. With 6 bases removed from V and 5 bases from J, the gap between germline ends came to 7 bases. From germline, CDR1 is MDHEN and CDR2 SYDVKM. CDR3 sequence: CASSPQYGYTF. CDR3 in DNA: TGTGCCAGCAGCCCACAGTATGGCTACACCTTC.

The chain carries TRBV29-1 and TRBJ2-2, with TRBD1 identical over 8 bases. CDR1 and CDR2 (germline): SQVTM, ANQGSEA. V was clipped by 3 bases and J by 5 bases; unmatched bases: 5. This CDR3 region has 14 residues. The CDR3 DNA is TGCAGCGTTGACCAGGGGGCGGGAACCGGGGAGCTGTTTTTT. Its translation: CSVDQGAGTGELFF.

This clonotype has a count of ten or more. The rearrangement links TRBV20-1 to TRBJ2-1, with 8 bases identical to TRBD2. The V segment lost 4 bases and the J segment 2 bases; nucleotides outside the gene matches: 7. The germline CDR1 and CDR2 sequences are DFQATT and SNEGSKA (reference sequence). The CDR3 has 15 residues. CDR3 loop: CSAIRTSGAYNEQFF. In DNA, the CDR3 is TGCAGTGCTATCCGAACTAGCGGAGCCTACAATGAGCAGTTCTTC.

This clonotype was recorded many times. The chain is built from TRBV4-2 and TRBJ2-3; 14 bases align to TRBD2. The germline V gene encodes CDR1 LGHNA and CDR2 YNFKEQ. The J segment lost 5 bases and the V segment lost 3 bases, leaving 10 bases of the junction unmatched. CDR3 length: 18 amino acids. In DNA form, the CDR3 reads TGTGCCAGCAGCCATGGACTAGCGGGAGGCCGTTTAGAAGATACGCAGTATTTT. This translates into CASSHGLAGGRLEDTQYF.

The rearrangement joins TRBV10-2 to TRBJ2-2; maybe TRBD2 (5 bases). Trimming removed 11 bases from V and 5 bases from J, with 12 bases in between. CDR1 is WSHSY, CDR2 SAAADI, per germline. The CDR3 sequence is 12 residues long. CDR3 DNA sequence: TGCGCCGGACGAGGAGGAACCGGGGAGCTGTTTTTT. Translating it yields CAGRGGTGELFF.

The chain links TRBV20-1 to TRBJ2-1; maybe TRBD2 (6 bases). CDR1 is DFQATT and CDR2 is SNEGSKA in the germline V gene (reference sequence). V was shortened by 0 bases and J by 10 bases, with 16 bases between the two germline ends. The CDR3 sequence is 14 residues long. The CDR3 loop reads CSARDPIAGPEQFF. In DNA, the CDR3 is TGCAGTGCTAGAGACCCGATCGCGGGACCCGAGCAGTTCTTC.

This clonotype was seen a few times. The junction does not match germline at one end; this may be a read error. This chain connects TRBV11-2 to TRBJ2-7, with 11 bases identical to TRBD2. The germline V gene encodes CDR1 SGHAT and CDR2 FQNNGV. The CDR3 is 18 residues long. The CDR3 nucleotides read TGTGCCAGCAGCATAGAGGCTAGCGGGGGGCCCGTCTCCTACGAGCAGTACTTC. This sequence encodes CASSIEASGGPVSYEQYF.

In this sample, this clonotype turned up many times. The chain combines TRBV6-1 with TRBJ2-7; 7 bases match TRBD2. The germline V gene encodes CDR1 MNHNS and CDR2 SASEGT. This CDR3 comprises 16 residues. The J segment lost 6 bases and the V segment lost 4 bases, leaving 15 bases of the junction unmatched. In nucleotides, the CDR3 is TGTGCCAGCAGTGCCCTAAGCGGGGTACTAGCTGCCGAGCAGTACTTC. Translating gives CASSALSGVLAAEQYF.

This clonotype was counted ten times or more. The J gene is TRBJ2-5, the V gene TRBV18, with 9 bases fitting TRBD2. The CDR3 runs 16 residues. V gave up 1 base and J gave up 5 bases; unmatched junction bases: 8. Germline V gene data show CDR1 as KGHSH and CDR2 as LQKENI. The CDR3 protein is CASSPLAGADGETQYF. In nucleotides, the CDR3 is TGTGCCAGCTCACCACTAGCGGGGGCTGATGGGGAGACCCAGTACTTC.

CDR3 amino acids: CSVEGLASGRGAYEQYF. The CDR3 nucleotides read TGCAGCGTTGAAGGTTTGGCTAGCGGGAGAGGTGCGTACGAGCAGTACTTC. This chain uses TRBV29-1 with TRBJ2-7; 10 positions agree with TRBD2. The CDR3 is 17 residues long. Trimming cost V 1 base and J 4 bases; bases outside gene matches: 13. The germline gives CDR1 SQVTM, CDR2 ANQGSEA.

This clonotype was seen ten or more times. The chain employs TRBV29-1 and TRBJ2-3; D unresolved. The CDR3 has 10 amino acids. V lost 5 bases and J lost 4, with 4 bases in between. Germline CDR1 SQVTM, CDR2 ANQGSEA. CDR3 amino acids: CSVRADTQYF. The CDR3 DNA reads TGCAGCGTTAGGGCAGATACGCAGTATTTT.